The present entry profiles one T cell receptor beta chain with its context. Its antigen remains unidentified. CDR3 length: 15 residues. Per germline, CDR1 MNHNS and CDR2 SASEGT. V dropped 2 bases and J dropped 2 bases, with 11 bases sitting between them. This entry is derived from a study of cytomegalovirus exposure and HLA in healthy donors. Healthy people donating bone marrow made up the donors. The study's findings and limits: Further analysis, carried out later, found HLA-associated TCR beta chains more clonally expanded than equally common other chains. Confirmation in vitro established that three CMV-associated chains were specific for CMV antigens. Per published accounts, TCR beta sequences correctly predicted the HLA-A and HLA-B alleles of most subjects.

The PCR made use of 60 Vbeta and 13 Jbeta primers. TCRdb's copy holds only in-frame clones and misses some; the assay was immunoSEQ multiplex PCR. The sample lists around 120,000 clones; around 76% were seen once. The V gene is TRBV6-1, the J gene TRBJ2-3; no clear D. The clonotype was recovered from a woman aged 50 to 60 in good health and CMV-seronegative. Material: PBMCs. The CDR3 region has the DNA TGTGCCAGCAGTGAAAGGAGCCAGTTCACAGATACGCAGTATTTT. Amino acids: CASSERSQFTDTQYF.